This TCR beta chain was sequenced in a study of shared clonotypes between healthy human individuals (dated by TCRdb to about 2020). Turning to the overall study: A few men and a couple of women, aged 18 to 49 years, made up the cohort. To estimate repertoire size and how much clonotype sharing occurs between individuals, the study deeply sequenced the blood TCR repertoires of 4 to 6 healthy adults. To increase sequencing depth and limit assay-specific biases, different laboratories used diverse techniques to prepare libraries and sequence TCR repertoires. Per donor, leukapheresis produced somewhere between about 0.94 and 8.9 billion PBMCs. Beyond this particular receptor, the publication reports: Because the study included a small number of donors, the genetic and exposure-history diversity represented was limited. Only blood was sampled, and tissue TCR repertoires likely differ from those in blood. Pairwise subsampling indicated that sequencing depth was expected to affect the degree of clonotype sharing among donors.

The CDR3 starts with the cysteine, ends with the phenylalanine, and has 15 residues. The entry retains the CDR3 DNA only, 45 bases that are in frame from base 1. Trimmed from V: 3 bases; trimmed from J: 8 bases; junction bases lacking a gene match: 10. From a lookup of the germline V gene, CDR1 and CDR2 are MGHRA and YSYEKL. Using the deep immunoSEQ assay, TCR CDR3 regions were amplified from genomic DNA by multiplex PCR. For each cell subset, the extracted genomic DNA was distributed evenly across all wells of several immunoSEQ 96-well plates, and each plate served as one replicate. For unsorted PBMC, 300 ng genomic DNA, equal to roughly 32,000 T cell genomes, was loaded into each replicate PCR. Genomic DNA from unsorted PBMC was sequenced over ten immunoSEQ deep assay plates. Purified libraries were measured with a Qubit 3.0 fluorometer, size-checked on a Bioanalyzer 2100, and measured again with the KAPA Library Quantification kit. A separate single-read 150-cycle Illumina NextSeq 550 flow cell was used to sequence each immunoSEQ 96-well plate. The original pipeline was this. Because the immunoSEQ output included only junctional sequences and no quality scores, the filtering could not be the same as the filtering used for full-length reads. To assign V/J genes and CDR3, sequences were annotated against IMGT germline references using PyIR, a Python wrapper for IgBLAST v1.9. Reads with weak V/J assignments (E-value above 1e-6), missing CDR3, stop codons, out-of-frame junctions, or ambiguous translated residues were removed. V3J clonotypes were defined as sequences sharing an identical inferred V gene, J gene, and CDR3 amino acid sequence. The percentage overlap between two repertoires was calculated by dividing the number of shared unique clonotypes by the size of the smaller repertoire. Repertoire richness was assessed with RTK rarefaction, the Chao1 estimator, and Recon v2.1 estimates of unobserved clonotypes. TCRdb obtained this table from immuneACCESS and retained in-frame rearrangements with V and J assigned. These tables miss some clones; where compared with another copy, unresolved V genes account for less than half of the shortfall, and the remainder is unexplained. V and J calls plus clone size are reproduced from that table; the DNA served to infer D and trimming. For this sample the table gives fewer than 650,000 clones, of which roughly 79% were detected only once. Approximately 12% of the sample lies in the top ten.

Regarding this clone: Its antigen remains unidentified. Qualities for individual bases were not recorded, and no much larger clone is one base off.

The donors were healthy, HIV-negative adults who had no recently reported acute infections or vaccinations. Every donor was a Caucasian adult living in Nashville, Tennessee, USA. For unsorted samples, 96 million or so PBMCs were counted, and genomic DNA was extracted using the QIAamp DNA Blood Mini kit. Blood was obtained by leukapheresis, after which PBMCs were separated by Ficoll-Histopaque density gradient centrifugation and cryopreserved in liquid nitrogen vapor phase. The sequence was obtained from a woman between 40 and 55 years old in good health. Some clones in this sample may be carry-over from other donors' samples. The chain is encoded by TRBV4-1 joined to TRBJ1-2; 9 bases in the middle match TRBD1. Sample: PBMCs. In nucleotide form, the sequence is TGCGCCAGCAGCCACGCGGGACAGGGTAGGAAGGGCTACACCTTC. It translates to CASSHAGQGRKGYTF.